These 3 T cell receptor beta chains share one sample of origin, sequenced in a study of blood T cell repertoires in COVID-19. TCRdb keeps only in-frame clones here, not all; method: immunoSEQ multiplex PCR. This sample has about 71,000 clones, with over 75% found just once. The source material was peripheral blood. The receptors derive from a woman aged 18-29 years with acute or convalescent COVID-19.

The genes are TRBV3-1 (or the pseudogene TRBV3-2) and TRBJ2-1; 9 bases match TRBD2. This CDR3 comprises 17 residues. From germline, CDR1 is LGHDT and CDR2 YNNKEL (reference sequence). V was clipped by 0 bases and J by 8 bases; unmatched bases: 11. The CDR3 coding sequence is TGTGCCAGCAGCCAAGATCCTAGCGGGGCGGGTTGGGATGAGCAGTTCTTC. This encodes CASSQDPSGAGWDEQFF.

The J gene is TRBJ2-1, the V gene TRBV18; 7 bases agree with TRBD1. Germline-derived CDR1 and CDR2 are KGHSH and LQKENI. V trimming: 5 bases; J trimming: 3 bases; junction bases outside the gene matches: 7. The CDR3 is 15 amino acids. CDR3 sequence reads: CASSTQTGNYNEQFF. The CDR3 coding sequence is TGTGCCAGCTCAACCCAGACAGGGAACTACAATGAGCAGTTCTTC.

The chain recombines TRBV28 with TRBJ1-6; no clear D. The CDR3 covers 15 residues. The V gene's germline CDR1 is MDHEN and CDR2 SYDVKM. The V gene lost 4 bases and the J gene lost 2 bases, with 9 bases spanning the gap. In nucleotides, the CDR3 is TGTGCCAGCAGTTCCCGGGATACCTATAATTCACCCCTCCACTTT. This encodes CASSSRDTYNSPLHF.